The T cell receptor beta chain under discussion was sequenced for a study of T-cell memory formation after mild COVID-19. Study in general: Clustering of TCRs was largely donor specific. Study results and limitations: Day 37-peaking second-wave clones had unconfirmed SARS-CoV-2 specificity. Some clones that responded were present in memory (sampled pre-infection), which suggests cross-reactive memory joined.

Trimming removed 2 bases from V and 1 base from J; junction bases left unmatched: 5. This CDR3 is built from 15 residues. CDR1 and CDR2 (germline): SQVTM, ANQGSEA. This clonotype was observed a handful of times. The antigen is undetermined. The 5'RACE method, run with constant-segment primers, produced TCR alpha and TCR beta cDNA libraries (carrying sample barcodes and UMIs). TCRdb passed the 5' RACE reads through MiXCR, listing each CDR3 protein once. The data hold about 300,000 distinct CDR3 sequences, with just under 20% observed a single time. V and J are TRBV29-1 and TRBJ1-1; 9 bases are a match to TRBD1. The receptor comes from a man aged 18-30 years who had mild COVID-19 (a few samples of this study predate the infection). Cell type and time point are not known. Material for sequencing was PBMCs or a T cell subset sorted from them (not recorded which). The CDR3, as DNA: TGCAGCGTTGAACGGTGGGGACAGGGGAACACTGAAGCTTTCTTT. This encodes CSVERWGQGNTEAFF.